The 30 T cell receptor beta chains given below trace back to one sample, sequenced in a study of T cell responses to AZD1222 COVID-19 vaccine. Using immunoSEQ multiplex PCR, the repertoire was profiled, and TCRdb retains in-frame clones only, with some absent. The sample yields 50,000 to 55,000 clones, 70% to 85% seen once. The material was peripheral blood, obtained on day 0 of AZD1222 vaccination. The receptors here all came from an adult in good health.

DNA of the CDR3: TGTGCCAGCAGCCCCCCGGGGTGGAATCAGCCCCAGCATTTT. Amino acid sequence: CASSPPGWNQPQHF. The chain combines TRBV7-8 with TRBJ1-5, with D unclear. Per germline, CDR1 SGHVS and CDR2 FQNEAQ. Trimming took off 5 bases at V and 4 bases at J, with 12 bases between the two ends. CDR3 length: 14 residues.

This chain joins TRBV5-1 and TRBJ2-1, with TRBD2 matching 10 bases. V shed 0 bases and J 4 bases; nucleotides not matched to a gene: 4. The germline V gene encodes CDR1 SGHRS and CDR2 YFSETQ. This CDR3 has 16 residues. CDR3 protein: CASSLVPAGGYNEQFF. In DNA, the CDR3 is TGCGCCAGCAGCTTGGTCCCAGCGGGAGGGTACAATGAGCAGTTCTTC.

The chain couples TRBV7-9 to TRBJ2-7; 7 nucleotides agree with TRBD2. Looked up from germline, CDR1 is SEHNR and CDR2 is FQNEAQ (reference sequence). The CDR3 loop spans 14 amino acids. The V gene end was trimmed by 4 bases and the J gene end by 2 bases; junction bases not matched to a gene: 5. DNA of the CDR3: TGTGCCAGCAGCTCGGGGGGAGTTGCCTACGAGCAGTACTTC. It translates to CASSSGGVAYEQYF.

The chain uses TRBV6-5 and TRBJ2-7, with TRBD2 matching over 10 bases. This CDR3 has 15 residues. Losses at the gene ends were 5 bases for V and 6 bases for J; bases not matched to a gene: 10. Germline CDR1 MNHEY, CDR2 SVGAGI. The CDR3, as DNA: TGTGCCAGCAGTACCCAAGCGGGAGGGCCCGGCGAGCAGTACTTC. As protein: CASSTQAGGPGEQYF.

The gene calls are TRBV28 and TRBJ2-7; 10 nucleotides line up with TRBD1. Per germline, CDR1 MDHEN and CDR2 SYDVKM. V lost 5 bases to trimming and J lost 4 bases; unmatched junction nucleotides: 8. There are 15 residues in the CDR3. The CDR3, as DNA: TGTGCCAGCAGTACGCCGGGACAGGGGACTTACGAGCAGTACTTC. This translates into CASSTPGQGTYEQYF.

This rearrangement joins TRBV7-2 to TRBJ2-1; no clear D gene. The length of the CDR3 is 15 residues. Looked up from germline, CDR1 is SGHTA and CDR2 is FQGNSA. The ends were cut back, 3 bases at V and 7 bases at J, with 16 bases in the middle. DNA of the CDR3: TGTGCCAGCAGCTTGGGTTACGGTACAAGGAATGAGCAGTTCTTC. As protein: CASSLGYGTRNEQFF. Based on the CDR3 plus reference TRBV7-2 and TRBJ2-1, the full variable domain is GAGVSQSPSNKVTEKGKDVELRCDPISGHTALYWYRQSLGQGLEFLIYFQGNSAPDKSGLPSDRFSAERTGGSVSTLTIQRTQQEDSAVYLCASSLGYGTRNEQFFGPGTRLTVL.

This clone was seen just once. The V and J genes are TRBV3-1 (or the pseudogene TRBV3-2) and TRBJ2-7; a possible D gene is TRBD1 (6 bases). The length of the CDR3 is 12 residues. V dropped 3 bases and J dropped 7 bases, with 10 bases sitting between them. Germline V gene data show CDR1 as LGHDT and CDR2 as YNNKEL (reference sequence). The CDR3 DNA reads TGTGCCAGCAGCCAGGGGGCACGTGAGCAGTACTTC. This translates into CASSQGAREQYF.

DNA of the CDR3: TGCAGTGCTAGTAGCGGGAGGGCCAGCTTCGAGCAGTACTTC. Its protein product is CSASSGRASFEQYF. The V gene is TRBV20-1, the J gene TRBJ2-7; 11 bases align to TRBD2. This CDR3 region has 14 residues. Germline V lookup: CDR1 DFQATT, CDR2 SNEGSKA (reference sequence). The V segment lost 3 bases and the J segment 6 bases; nucleotides outside the gene matches: 7.

In nucleotides, the CDR3 is TGCGCCAGCAGCCAAGTAGGGGGAAGGGCCGGGGAGCTGTTTTTT. Amino acids: CASSQVGGRAGELFF. V is TRBV4-3 and J is TRBJ2-2, with a possible D match to TRBD1 (6 bases). The CDR3 length is 15 residues. Deletions cut 1 base from V and 6 bases from J, with 12 bases between. From germline, CDR1 is LGHNA and CDR2 YSLEER.

This clone was seen just once. The genes are TRBV5-1 and TRBJ1-2; 7 bases align to TRBD1. J lost 0 bases, V lost 5 bases, and 13 bases had no gene match. This CDR3 has 17 amino acids. Germline V gives CDR1 SGHRS, CDR2 YFSETQ. The CDR3 region is CASRPTGEKWANYGYTF. Written as DNA, the CDR3 is TGCGCCAGCAGGCCTACAGGGGAGAAGTGGGCTAACTATGGCTACACCTTC.

This clone was picked up one time. The chain uses TRBV5-1 and TRBJ2-7, with D unresolved. CDR3 size: 15 residues. The germline V gene has CDR1 SGHRS and CDR2 YFSETQ. V lost 0 bases and J lost 3, with 13 bases in between. This chain's CDR3 is CASSLEATRFYEQYF. CDR3 DNA: TGCGCCAGCAGCTTGGAGGCGACAAGATTCTACGAGCAGTACTTC.

The V and J genes are TRBV11-3 and TRBJ2-7, with 10 bases matching TRBD2. V dropped 4 bases and J dropped 0; count of bases not matched to a gene: 15. Germline CDR1 reads SGHNT; CDR2 reads YENEEA. The CDR3 contains 19 residues. The CDR3 loop reads CASSSTNPRLAGASYEQYF. Here the CDR3 DNA reads TGTGCCAGCAGCTCAACGAATCCCAGACTAGCGGGCGCCTCCTACGAGCAGTACTTC. Combining the CDR3 with reference TRBV11-3 and TRBJ2-7 gives the whole variable domain EAGVVQSPRYKIIEKKQPVAFWCNPISGHNTLYWYLQNLGQGPELLIRYENEEAVDDSQLPKDRFSAERLKGVDSTLKIQPAELGDSAVYLCASSSTNPRLAGASYEQYFGPGTRLTVT.

The V gene is TRBV18, the J gene TRBJ1-2; D is uncertain. This CDR3 has 14 residues. The V gene lost 4 bases and the J gene lost 8 bases, with 17 bases spanning the gap. CDR1 is KGHSH, CDR2 LQKENI, per germline. DNA of the CDR3: TGTGCCAGCTCACGAGCCGGGGAAAAAGGAGGCTACACCTTC. Translation: CASSRAGEKGGYTF.

This clone showed up just a few times. The chain links TRBV18 to TRBJ2-5, with 10 bases fitting TRBD2. The CDR3 loop spans 18 amino acids. The J segment lost 5 bases and the V segment lost 2 bases, leaving 14 bases of the junction unmatched. CDR1 KGHSH and CDR2 LQKENI come from the germline V gene. The CDR3 nucleotides are TGTGCCAGCTCACCAAGACAGGCTAGCGGGAGTCTAGGGGAGACCCAGTACTTC. Translating gives CASSPRQASGSLGETQYF. Full variable domain (remainder filled in from reference TRBV18 and TRBJ2-5): NAGVMQNPRHLVRRRGQEARLRCSPMKGHSHVYWYRQLPEEGLKFMVYLQKENIIDESGMPKERFSAEFPKEGPSILRIQQVVRGDSAAYFCASSPRQASGSLGETQYFGPGTRLLVL.

CDR3 DNA: TGTGCCAGCAGCTCGGGAGCGGGAGTCCTCCAAGAGACCCAGTACTTC. It specifies CASSSGAGVLQETQYF. The V call is TRBV5-8, the J call TRBJ2-5, with 8 bases lining up with TRBD2. The germline V gene encodes CDR1 SGHTS and CDR2 YDEGEE. After removal of 3 bases from V and 1 base from J, the junction contained 8 bases not matched to a gene. CDR3 size: 16 residues.

The chain recombines TRBV18 with TRBJ2-5; D remains unclear. Trimming stripped 5 bases from V and 0 bases from J, with 4 bases between. Germline lookup yields CDR1 KGHSH and CDR2 LQKENI. The CDR3 runs 12 residues. CDR3 in amino acids: CASSGNQETQYF. The CDR3 region has the DNA TGTGCCAGCTCAGGGAACCAAGAGACCCAGTACTTC.

The chain carries TRBV7-7 and TRBJ2-3; D remains ambiguous. The CDR3 runs 16 residues. V shed 3 bases and J shed 0 bases, with 13 bases lying between them. In germline, CDR1 is SSHAT, CDR2 FNYEAQ (reference sequence). The DNA of the CDR3 is TGTGCCAGCAGCTTCGGAGTGGCACCTAGCACAGATACGCAGTATTTT. Its translation is CASSFGVAPSTDTQYF.

The V gene is TRBV7-2, the J gene TRBJ2-5; TRBD2 agrees at 9 bases. The V segment lost 3 bases and the J segment 4 bases; nucleotides outside the gene matches: 6. CDR1 is SGHTA, CDR2 FQGNSA, per germline. This CDR3 region has 15 residues. The CDR3 sequence is CASSFGGRALETQYF. The CDR3 DNA reads TGTGCCAGCAGCTTTGGCGGGAGGGCCTTAGAGACCCAGTACTTC.

The chain uses TRBV7-9 and TRBJ2-7; TRBD1 aligns across 7 bases. The V gene's germline CDR1 is SEHNR and CDR2 FQNEAQ (reference sequence). This CDR3 contains 14 residues. Trimming at V came to 6 bases and at J to 1 base, leaving 6 bases not matched to a gene. The CDR3 loop reads CASRFDRESYEQYF. In DNA, the CDR3 is TGTGCCAGCAGATTTGACAGGGAATCCTACGAGCAGTACTTC.

The rearrangement joins TRBV6-5 to TRBJ2-1; D not certain. V was clipped by 10 bases and J by 1 base, with 11 bases between them. The germline V gene encodes CDR1 MNHEY and CDR2 SVGAGI. This CDR3 contains 13 residues. The CDR3 sequence: CATRGVSYNEQFF. The CDR3 DNA follows: TGTGCCACCCGTGGTGTTTCCTACAATGAGCAGTTCTTC.

V gene TRBV7-3 combines with J gene TRBJ1-6; D possibly corresponds to TRBD1 (5 bases). V shed 4 bases and J shed 0 bases, with 13 bases lying between them. CDR1 is SGHTA, CDR2 FQGTGA, per germline. This CDR3 comprises 17 residues. The CDR3 DNA is TGTGCCAGCAGCTCCCTCAGGGCCAGCTCCTATAATTCACCCCTCCACTTT. It yields the protein CASSSLRASSYNSPLHF.

The rearrangement joins TRBV2 to TRBJ1-2; 7 bases are shared with TRBD1. The V segment lost 4 bases and the J segment 5 bases; nucleotides outside the gene matches: 13. This CDR3 is 16 amino acids long. From germline, CDR1 is SNHLY and CDR2 FYNNEI. The CDR3 spells CASSVYVTGSPYGYTF. The CDR3 DNA reads as TGTGCCAGCAGTGTTTATGTGACAGGGTCTCCATATGGCTACACCTTC.

V and J are TRBV30 and TRBJ2-1, with 10 bases lining up with TRBD2. Germline CDR1 GTSNPN, CDR2 SVGIG (reference sequence). CDR3 size: 13 residues. The V and J ends lost 2 bases and 8 bases, in that order; junction bases with no gene match: 3. As DNA, the CDR3 is TGTGCCTGGAGTAGCGGGAGGGCCCATGAGCAGTTCTTC. This translates into CAWSSGRAHEQFF.

V and J are TRBV6-1 and TRBJ2-5; no definite D call. Germline CDR1 MNHNS, CDR2 SASEGT. The CDR3 length is 13 residues. V was shortened by 3 bases and J by 5 bases, with 10 bases between the two germline ends. The CDR3, as DNA: TGTGCCAGCAGTGATAGCTACTGGGAGACCCAGTACTTC. Translated, it gives CASSDSYWETQYF.

The chain carries TRBV3-1 (or the pseudogene TRBV3-2) and TRBJ1-1; D unresolved. Looked up from germline, CDR1 is LGHDT and CDR2 is YNNKEL (reference sequence). With 0 bases removed from V and 6 bases from J, the gap between germline ends came to 8 bases. There are 13 residues in the CDR3. CDR3 nucleotides: TGTGCCAGCAGCCAAGAAACGGGCTCTGAAGCTTTCTTT. It specifies CASSQETGSEAFF.

This sequence joins TRBV7-2 and TRBJ2-3; D gene uncertain. The CDR3 runs 16 residues. The germline CDR1 and CDR2 sequences are SGHTA and FQGNSA. V shed 1 base and J shed 1 base, with 12 bases lying between them. The DNA of the CDR3 is TGTGCCAGCAGCTTAGAGGGTCGCGGTCGCACAGATACGCAGTATTTT. Translation: CASSLEGRGRTDTQYF.

V gene TRBV5-1 combines with J gene TRBJ2-2; 8 nucleotides agree with TRBD2. Germline lookup yields CDR1 SGHRS and CDR2 YFSETQ. The CDR3 is made up of 15 amino acids. The trim removed 4 bases at V and 2 bases at J, leaving 4 bases unmatched. The CDR3 reads CASSPTSGNTGELFF. The CDR3 DNA is TGCGCCAGCAGCCCCACTAGCGGAAACACCGGGGAGCTGTTTTTT.

This chain uses TRBV18 with TRBJ1-5; tentatively, D is TRBD1 (6 bases). This CDR3 spans 17 amino acids. Per germline, CDR1 KGHSH and CDR2 LQKENI. V dropped 3 bases and J dropped 11 bases, with 26 bases sitting between them. The CDR3 DNA reads TGTGCCAGCTCACCGGCGGGGTCGGGGGGCGCGCAAGGAGCCCAGCATTTT. Its protein product is CASSPAGSGGAQGAQHF.

The gene calls are TRBV7-2 and TRBJ1-6, with a possible D match to TRBD1 (5 bases). V dropped 3 bases and J dropped 10 bases, with 10 bases sitting between them. Germline V gene sequence: CDR1 SGHTA, CDR2 FQGNSA. This CDR3 is built from 13 residues. CDR3 region: CASSFGTGSPLHF. Here the CDR3 DNA reads TGTGCCAGCAGCTTCGGGACGGGCTCACCCCTCCACTTT.

The rearrangement uses TRBV28 and TRBJ2-7; 12 positions agree with TRBD2. Unmatched junction bases numbered 13, after V lost 3 bases and J lost 7 bases. Germline V gives CDR1 MDHEN, CDR2 SYDVKM. This CDR3 is built from 17 residues. For the CDR3, the DNA is TGTGCCAGCAGTTTTATCCCCTCTAGCGGGAGGGTGGAAGAGCAGTACTTC. Amino acids: CASSFIPSSGRVEEQYF.